This T cell receptor beta chain originates from a study of graft-versus-host responses after intestinal transplantation. Study as a whole: Transplants were multivisceral, liver-intestinal, or isolated intestinal. All of the recipients had induction that used anti-thymocyte globulin, then tacrolimus and steroids for around 3 years. Whole-study results and caveats: Early HvG declines after transplant were associated with peak circulating GvH clone levels. Recipient marrow harbored GvH clones, some of which surfaced first in ileum or blood.

Comment on this clone: Its antigen is unknown.

Sequencing was performed with immunoSEQ multiplex PCR; in TCRdb, only in-frame clones are kept and a portion is missing. This sample has about 59,000 clones, with around 93% found just once. With 2 bases removed from V and 5 bases from J, the gap between germline ends came to 13 bases. The germline V gene encodes CDR1 LGHNT and CDR2 FRNRAP. The CDR3 sequence is 14 residues long. This receptor was taken from a human donor who was the organ donor for an intestinal transplant. The sample here was unstimulated CD4+ T cells sorted from spleen or lymph node cells, taken before transplant. The chain couples TRBV12-5 to TRBJ2-7; D is tentatively TRBD1 or TRBD2 (5 bases each). In DNA form, the CDR3 reads TGTGCTAGTGGTTTGATAGGGGAGATGCACGAGCAGTACTTC. It translates to CASGLIGEMHEQYF.